This T cell receptor beta chain was identified in a study of T cells in Graves' hyperthyroidism and ophthalmopathy (dated by TCRdb to about 2019). General notes on the study: Peripheral blood was collected at initial diagnosis, before any treatment. The approximately 95 discovery patients were divided at random into training and test sets in a 7:3 ratio. Prospective prediction of ophthalmopathy was tested in an independent validation cohort consisting of about 19 hyperthyroidism patients and some 17 patients who later progressed to ophthalmopathy. TCR Vbeta CDR3 sequencing of around 130 peripheral blood samples (about 45 ophthalmopathy, 75 hyperthyroidism and roughly 17 progressor patients) is reported in the paper. Following sampling, methimazole starting at 30 mg daily was given to hyperthyroidism patients, and high-dose intravenous methylprednisolone was given to ophthalmopathy patients. The study also compared thyroid tissue and blood T-cell repertoires from over 5 Graves' hyperthyroidism patients. A discovery cohort of fewer than 110 patients, roughly 43 with Graves' ophthalmopathy and 55 to 60 with stable Graves' hyperthyroidism, was used to find distinguishing TCR V-J signatures. General findings and caveats noted by the study authors: In validation, progression to ophthalmopathy was predicted by the model with 70.59% sensitivity and 72% to 85% specificity, a median of roughly six months before onset. A model built on a 13 V-J signature distinguished ophthalmopathy from stable hyperthyroidism, reaching over 85% sensitivity and 81.08% specificity in cross-validation and 80%/75% in testing. Most expanded thyroid clonotypes (frequency above 0.001) were also detected in blood, suggesting blood repertoires may reflect thyroid immune responses. No statistical method was used to set the sample size in advance, and investigators knew the group allocation.

CDR1 and CDR2 are drawn from the germline V gene: SGHRS, YFSETQ. The CDR3 measures 13 amino acids from cysteine to phenylalanine. Only the CDR3 DNA is retained, 39 bases long and in frame from the first base. Between the V and J ends, shortened by 4 bases and 5 bases respectively, the junction contains 12 bases. TCR beta CDR3 regions were amplified from RNA transcripts. The TCR CDR3 was subjected to a first round of RT-PCR using the HTBI primer set and the Qiagen OneStep RT-PCR kit. Libraries were constructed in a second round of multiplex PCR, after which size selection and purification were carried out. Paired-end sequencing of the libraries was performed with 100 bp reads on an Illumina HiSeq2000. Under the source paper's analysis protocol: SOAPnuke was used to process the raw data, removing reads that contained adapters or uncalled bases, had a mean Phred below 15, or lacked an exact match to the constant primer or identifier. High-quality paired reads were merged with COPE v1.2.5, and unique nucleotide sequences were defined as clonotypes. MiTCR v1.1 was used to align the clonotypes against IMGT TRBV, TRBD and TRBJ reference segments. Analysis was restricted to V-J combinations with a frequency above 0.0001, which covered just over 98% of repertoires. A TCS score was defined as the ratio of F50 (clonal expansion) to E x V (chaos), with BLOSUM62-based TCRdist applied between CDR3 peptides within each V-J. Welch's t-statistics and random forest reduced around 550 V-J features to around 14, which were used in a naive Bayes classifier (R e1071). The raw public data were reprocessed by TCRdb itself: fastp quality trimming at Q25, MiXCR clonotype calling, in-frame beta chains only. Identical CDR3 proteins give one entry, which carries the most common genes and DNA. The V and J calls come from TCRdb's annotation, not from the publication. Within this sample are 640,000 or so distinct CDR3 sequences, with 12% to 15% of them counted one time only. The biggest ten clones account for 6.5% to 9% of the sample.

In the case of this clonotype: The clone's antigen remains unknown. The input lacks base qualities; no much larger clone sits a single base away.

In the ophthalmopathy patients, disease was moderately to severely active, with a Clinical Activity Score of 3 or more, a NOSPECS grade of 4 or more, and a duration of less than 3 months. Patients with uncontrolled infections, other autoimmune diseases, pregnancy or lactation were excluded. Clinical symptoms, serum thyroxine and TRAb, thyroid ultrasound, and orbital computed tomography formed the basis for the diagnoses. PBMCs were isolated from 7.5 to 10 ml of fresh peripheral blood by Ficoll-Paque density gradient centrifugation. Trizol reagent was used to extract total RNA, and RNA quality was then checked on an Agilent 2100 Bioanalyzer.

Sequenced: blood. The TCR was taken from a woman under 30 with Graves' ophthalmopathy. The chain couples TRBV5-1 to TRBJ1-1, with TRBD1 as a weak D call on 5 bases. CDR3 reads: CASSQGTGTEAFF. Read as DNA, the sequence is TGCGCCAGCAGCCAAGGGACGGGGACTGAAGCTTTCTTT.